The 11 T cell receptor beta chains below all came from one sample that was sequenced in a study of shared clonotypes between healthy human individuals. Positively selected for CCR7, the CD45RO-negative cells used as naive CD8 cells excluded terminally differentiated effector memory CD45RA+ cells. The repertoire was sequenced with immunoSEQ multiplex PCR; TCRdb's copy has only in-frame clones and lacks some. The table includes about 1,800,000 clones, roughly 95% detected once. Sequenced input: naive CD8+ T cells sorted from blood. The source of these receptors is a man between 18 and 35 years old in good health.

This rearrangement joins TRBV7-6 to TRBJ2-7, with D perhaps TRBD1 or TRBD2 (5 bases each). The V end lost 5 bases, the J end lost 2 bases, and 13 bases lay between the germline ends. The CDR3 loop spans 14 amino acids. Germline CDR1 reads SGHVS; CDR2 reads FNYEAQ. CDR3 sequence (DNA): TGTGCCAGCAGCGGGGGTAGCGACACCTACGAGCAGTACTTC. Amino acids: CASSGGSDTYEQYF.

The chain combines TRBV7-2 with TRBJ2-7, with TRBD2 identical over 7 bases. Germline assignment: CDR1 SGHTA and CDR2 FQGNSA. CDR3 length: 13 residues. With V trimmed by 5 bases and J by 4 bases, 5 bases remained unmatched. CDR3 sequence reads: CASSPRLAYEQYF. CDR3 sequence (DNA): TGTGCCAGCAGCCCAAGACTAGCTTACGAGCAGTACTTC.

The chain couples TRBV5-3 to TRBJ1-2; TRBD1 might be the D (6 bases). TRBV5-3 is recorded as an ORF, its role being uncertain. The CDR3 extends over 16 amino acids. V shed 0 bases and J shed 0 bases, with 12 bases lying between them. The CDR3 coding sequence is TGTGCCAGAAGCTTGGGGCAGGGGAGAACTAACTATGGCTACACCTTC. It codes for CARSLGQGRTNYGYTF.

The chain couples TRBV5-4 to TRBJ2-7; possibly TRBD2 for D (5 bases). This CDR3 has 15 residues. V gave up 0 bases and J gave up 3 bases, with 13 bases separating them. Germline CDR1 is SGHNT and CDR2 is YYREEE (reference sequence). CDR3 protein: CASSLGLEAVYEQYF. CDR3 nucleotide sequence: TGTGCCAGCAGCTTGGGACTGGAGGCAGTCTACGAGCAGTACTTC.

V and J are TRBV5-1 and TRBJ1-3; D remains unclear. Germline V gene sequence: CDR1 SGHRS, CDR2 YFSETQ. The CDR3 has 15 residues. Trimming took 0 bases from V and 5 from J, leaving 12 bases between them. CDR3 DNA: TGCGCCAGCAGCTTGGCCGTGGACGGCCGAAACACCATATATTTT. This codes for CASSLAVDGRNTIYF. Full variable domain (rest looked up from reference TRBV5-1 and TRBJ1-3): KAGVTQTPRYLIKTRGQQVTLSCSPISGHRSVSWYQQTPGQGLQFLFEYFSETQRNKGNFPGRFSGRQFSNSRSEMNVSTLELGDSALYLCASSLAVDGRNTIYFGEGSWLTVV.

CDR3: CASSVGVAGGPYNEQFF. In DNA, the CDR3 is TGTGCCAGCAGCGTAGGGGTCGCGGGAGGGCCTTACAATGAGCAGTTCTTC. The chain recombines TRBV9 with TRBJ2-1, with 9 bases fitting TRBD2. This CDR3 is 17 amino acids long. The trim removed 0 bases at V and 4 bases at J, leaving 8 bases unmatched. The germline gives CDR1 SGDLS, CDR2 YYNGEE. Full variable domain (rest looked up from reference TRBV9 and TRBJ2-1): DSGVTQTPKHLITATGQRVTLRCSPRSGDLSVYWYQQSLDQGLQFLIQYYNGEERAKGNILERFSAQQFPDLHSELNLSSLELGDSALYFCASSVGVAGGPYNEQFFGPGTRLTVL.

The chain has TRBV2 and TRBJ1-4, with D maybe TRBD1 (5 bases). Between the trimmed V and J ends, which lost 2 bases and 4 bases, there was a span of 14 bases. In germline, CDR1 is SNHLY, CDR2 FYNNEI. CDR3 length: 16 amino acids. In DNA, the CDR3 is TGTGCCAGCAGTGAATTTACTTCCAGGGATAATGAAAAACTGTTTTTT. Its protein product is CASSEFTSRDNEKLFF.

CDR3 region: CASREEGSDEKLFF. In DNA, the CDR3 is TGTGCCAGCAGGGAGGAGGGATCGGATGAAAAACTGTTTTTT. The chain joins TRBV5-6 to TRBJ1-4, with D uncertain. Germline V gene data show CDR1 as SGHDT and CDR2 as YYEEEE. V lost 5 bases to trimming and J lost 6 bases, with 14 bases between them. The CDR3 loop spans 14 amino acids.

The chain combines TRBV5-6 with TRBJ2-2, with TRBD1 identical over 7 bases. V was clipped by 1 base and J by 7 bases; unmatched bases: 7. This CDR3 has 15 amino acids. From germline, CDR1 is SGHDT and CDR2 YYEEEE. DNA of the CDR3: TGTGCCAGCAGCTTGACAGGGGCCTACGGCGGGGAGCTGTTTTTT. It is translated as CASSLTGAYGGELFF.

The rearrangement joins TRBV5-6 to TRBJ1-1; TRBD1 agrees at 8 bases. The CDR3 loop spans 12 amino acids. Trimming cost V 7 bases and J 4 bases; bases outside gene matches: 3. Germline V gene sequence: CDR1 SGHDT, CDR2 YYEEEE. CDR3 sequence: CASLTGGTEAFF. CDR3 bases: TGTGCCAGCCTCACAGGGGGCACTGAAGCTTTCTTT.

V usage is TRBV6-1 and J usage is TRBJ2-7; 10 positions match TRBD2. V was clipped by 6 bases and J by 4 bases; unmatched bases: 3. CDR1 is MNHNS, CDR2 SASEGT, per germline. This CDR3 contains 13 residues. The CDR3 region is CASSGLAAYEQYF. The CDR3 coding sequence is TGTGCCAGCAGCGGACTAGCGGCGTACGAGCAGTACTTC.